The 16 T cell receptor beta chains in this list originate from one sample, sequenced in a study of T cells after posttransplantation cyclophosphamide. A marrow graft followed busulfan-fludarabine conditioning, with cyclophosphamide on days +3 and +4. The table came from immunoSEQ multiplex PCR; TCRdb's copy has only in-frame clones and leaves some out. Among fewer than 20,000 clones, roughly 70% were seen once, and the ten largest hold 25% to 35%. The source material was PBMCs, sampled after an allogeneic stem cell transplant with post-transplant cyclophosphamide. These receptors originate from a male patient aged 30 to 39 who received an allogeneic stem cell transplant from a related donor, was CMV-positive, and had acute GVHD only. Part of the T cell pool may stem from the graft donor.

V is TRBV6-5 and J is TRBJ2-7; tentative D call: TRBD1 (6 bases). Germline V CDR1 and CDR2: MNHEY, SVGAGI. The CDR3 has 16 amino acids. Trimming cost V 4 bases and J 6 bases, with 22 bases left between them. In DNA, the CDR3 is TGTGCCAGCAGTTCACAGGGTGGGGTTACTTATCGCGAGCAGTACTTC. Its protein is CASSSQGGVTYREQYF.

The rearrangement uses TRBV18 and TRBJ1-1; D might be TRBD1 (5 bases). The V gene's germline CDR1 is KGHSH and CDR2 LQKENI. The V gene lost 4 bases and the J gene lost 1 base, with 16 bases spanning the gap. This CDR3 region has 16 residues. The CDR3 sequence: CASSRYRLGGNTEAFF. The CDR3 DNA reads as TGTGCCAGCTCACGTTACCGGTTGGGGGGGAACACTGAAGCTTTCTTT.

The CDR3 spells CASSFLAGGGSYNEQFF. CDR3 DNA: TGTGCCAGCAGTTTTCTAGCGGGAGGAGGTTCTTACAATGAGCAGTTCTTC. The J gene is TRBJ2-1, the V gene TRBV27, with TRBD2 identical over 11 bases. Germline lookup yields CDR1 MNHEY and CDR2 SMNVEV (reference sequence). The CDR3 extends over 17 amino acids. The V segment lost 3 bases and the J segment 4 bases; nucleotides outside the gene matches: 8.

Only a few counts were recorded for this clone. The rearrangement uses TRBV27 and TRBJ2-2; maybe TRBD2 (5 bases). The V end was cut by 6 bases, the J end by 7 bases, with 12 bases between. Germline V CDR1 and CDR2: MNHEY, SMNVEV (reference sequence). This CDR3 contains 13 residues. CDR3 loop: CASRGRYGGELFF. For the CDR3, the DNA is TGTGCCAGCAGAGGGAGATACGGCGGGGAGCTGTTTTTT.

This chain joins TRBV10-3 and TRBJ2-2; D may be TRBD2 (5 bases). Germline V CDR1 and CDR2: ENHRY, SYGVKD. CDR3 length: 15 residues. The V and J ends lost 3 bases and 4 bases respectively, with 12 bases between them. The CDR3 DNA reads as TGTGCCATCAGTGAACCGGGGAAGGGCACCGGGGAGCTGTTTTTT. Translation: CAISEPGKGTGELFF.

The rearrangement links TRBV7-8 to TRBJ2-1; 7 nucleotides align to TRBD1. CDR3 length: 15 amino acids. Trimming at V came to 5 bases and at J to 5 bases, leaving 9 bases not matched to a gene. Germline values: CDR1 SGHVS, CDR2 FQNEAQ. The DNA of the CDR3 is TGTGCCAGCAGCCCTCAGGGACAGTTGAACAATGAGCAGTTCTTC. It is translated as CASSPQGQLNNEQFF.

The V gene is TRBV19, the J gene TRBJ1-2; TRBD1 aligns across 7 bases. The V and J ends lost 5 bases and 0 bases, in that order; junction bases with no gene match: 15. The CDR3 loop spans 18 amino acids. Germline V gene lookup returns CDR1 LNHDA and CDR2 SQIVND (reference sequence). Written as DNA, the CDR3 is TGTGCCAGTAGTGGAGGACAGGAGAGGAACTTAGCTAACTATGGCTACACCTTC. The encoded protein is CASSGGQERNLANYGYTF.

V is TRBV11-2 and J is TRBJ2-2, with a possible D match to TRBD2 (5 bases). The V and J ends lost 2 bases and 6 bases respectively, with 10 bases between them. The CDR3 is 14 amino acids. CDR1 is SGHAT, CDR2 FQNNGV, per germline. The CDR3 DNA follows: TGTGCCAGCAGCTTAATTCGAGGGCCCGGGGAGCTGTTTTTT. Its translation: CASSLIRGPGELFF.

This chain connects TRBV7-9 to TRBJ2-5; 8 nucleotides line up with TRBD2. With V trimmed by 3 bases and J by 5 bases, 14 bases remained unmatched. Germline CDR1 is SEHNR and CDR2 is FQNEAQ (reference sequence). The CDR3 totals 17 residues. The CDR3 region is CASSLALAGGAGETQYF. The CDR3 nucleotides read TGTGCCAGCAGCTTGGCACTGGCGGGGGGCGCTGGGGAGACCCAGTACTTC.

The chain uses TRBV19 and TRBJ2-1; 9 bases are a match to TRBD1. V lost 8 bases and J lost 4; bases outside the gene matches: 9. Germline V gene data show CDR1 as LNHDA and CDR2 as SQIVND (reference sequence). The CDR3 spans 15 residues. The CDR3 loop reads CASQTGGYSYNEQFF. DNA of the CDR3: TGTGCCAGTCAGACAGGGGGGTATTCTTACAATGAGCAGTTCTTC.

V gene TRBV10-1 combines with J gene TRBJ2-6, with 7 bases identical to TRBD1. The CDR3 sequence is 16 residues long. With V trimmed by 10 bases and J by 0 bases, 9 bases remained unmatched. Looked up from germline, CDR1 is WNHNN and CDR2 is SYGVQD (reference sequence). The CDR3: CATSTGDSSGANVLTF. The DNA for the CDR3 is TGCGCCACCAGCACAGGGGACAGCTCTGGGGCCAACGTCCTGACTTTC.

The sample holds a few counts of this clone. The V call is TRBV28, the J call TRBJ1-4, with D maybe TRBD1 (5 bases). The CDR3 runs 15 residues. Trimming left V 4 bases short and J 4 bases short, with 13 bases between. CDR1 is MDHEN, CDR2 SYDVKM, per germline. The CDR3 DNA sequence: TGTGCCAGCAGTTCAGACAGAGATGTTAATGAAAAACTGTTTTTT. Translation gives CASSSDRDVNEKLFF.

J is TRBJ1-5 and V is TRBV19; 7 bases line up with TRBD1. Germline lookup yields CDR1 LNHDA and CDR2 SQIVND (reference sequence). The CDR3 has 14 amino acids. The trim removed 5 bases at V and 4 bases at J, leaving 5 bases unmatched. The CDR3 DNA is TGTGCCAGTAGTCAGGGACAGAGGAATCAGCCCCAGCATTTT. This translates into CASSQGQRNQPQHF. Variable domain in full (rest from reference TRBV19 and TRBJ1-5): DGGITQSPKYLFRKEGQNVTLSCEQNLNHDAMYWYRQDPGQGLRLIYYSQIVNDFQKGDIAEGYSVSREKKESFPLTVTSAQKNPTAFYLCASSQGQRNQPQHFGDGTRLSIL.

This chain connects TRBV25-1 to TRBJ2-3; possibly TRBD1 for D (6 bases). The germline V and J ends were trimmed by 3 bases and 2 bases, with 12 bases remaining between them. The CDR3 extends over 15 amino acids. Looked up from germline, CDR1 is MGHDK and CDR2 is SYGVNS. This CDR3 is CASSDAGVITDTQYF. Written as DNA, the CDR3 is TGTGCCAGCAGTGACGCAGGGGTAATCACAGATACGCAGTATTTT.

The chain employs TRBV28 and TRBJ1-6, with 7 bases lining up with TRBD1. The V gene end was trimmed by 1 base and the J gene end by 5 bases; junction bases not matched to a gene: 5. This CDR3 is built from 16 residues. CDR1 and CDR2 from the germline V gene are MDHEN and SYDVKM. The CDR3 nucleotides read TGTGCCAGCAGTTTATCGACAGGGCGGCATAATTCACCCCTCCACTTT. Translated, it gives CASSLSTGRHNSPLHF.

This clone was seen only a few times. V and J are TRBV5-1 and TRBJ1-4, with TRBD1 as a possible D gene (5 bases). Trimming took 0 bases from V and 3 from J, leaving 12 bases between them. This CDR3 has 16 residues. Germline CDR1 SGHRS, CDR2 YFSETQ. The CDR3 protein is CASSLAGLGPNEKLFF. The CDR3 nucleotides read TGCGCCAGCAGCTTGGCAGGGCTGGGCCCTAATGAAAAACTGTTTTTT. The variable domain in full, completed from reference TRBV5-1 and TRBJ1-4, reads KAGVTQTPRYLIKTRGQQVTLSCSPISGHRSVSWYQQTPGQGLQFLFEYFSETQRNKGNFPGRFSGRQFSNSRSEMNVSTLELGDSALYLCASSLAGLGPNEKLFFGSGTQLSVL.